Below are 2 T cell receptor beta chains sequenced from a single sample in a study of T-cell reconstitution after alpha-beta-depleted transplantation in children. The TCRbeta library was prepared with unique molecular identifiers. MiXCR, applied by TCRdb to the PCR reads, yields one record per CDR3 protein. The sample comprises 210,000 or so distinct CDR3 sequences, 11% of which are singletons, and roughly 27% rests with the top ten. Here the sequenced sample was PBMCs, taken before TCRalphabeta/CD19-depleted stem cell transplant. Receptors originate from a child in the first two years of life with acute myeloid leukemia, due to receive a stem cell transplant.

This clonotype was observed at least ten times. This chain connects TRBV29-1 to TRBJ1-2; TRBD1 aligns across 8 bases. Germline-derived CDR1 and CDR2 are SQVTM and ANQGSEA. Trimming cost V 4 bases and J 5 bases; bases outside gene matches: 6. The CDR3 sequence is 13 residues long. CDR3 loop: CSVGGRTGYGYTF. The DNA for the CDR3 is TGCAGCGTTGGGGGTAGGACAGGGTATGGCTACACCTTC.

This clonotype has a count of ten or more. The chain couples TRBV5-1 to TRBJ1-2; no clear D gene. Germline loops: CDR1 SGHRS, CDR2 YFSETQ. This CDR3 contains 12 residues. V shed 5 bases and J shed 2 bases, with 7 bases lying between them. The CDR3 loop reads CASSPRNYGYTF. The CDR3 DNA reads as TGCGCCAGCAGTCCCCGAAACTATGGCTACACCTTC.